This is a list of T cell receptor beta chains from one sample in a study of shared clonotypes between healthy human individuals. Sequencing was performed with immunoSEQ multiplex PCR; in TCRdb, only in-frame clones are kept and a portion is missing. The data show about 2.4 million clones, approximately 94% seen once. Sequenced material: naive CD4+ T cells sorted from blood. These receptor sequences come from a man aged 18 to 35 in good health. Each CDR3 is given with its conserved first and last residue. The order of the fields is CDR3 protein, CDR3 DNA, clone size, V gene, J gene, D gene. A D gene is named only where the DNA matches it firmly. A clone size is listed for some rows: how often the clone was seen (once, few, many), or a class if it is expanded.

CDR3: CASSPATSGIGNEQFF; DNA: TGTGCCAGCTCACCCGCGACTAGCGGGATAGGCAATGAGCAGTTCTTC; size: -; V: TRBV18; J: TRBJ2-1; D: TRBD2
CDR3: CASSQVGGGPSNQPQYF; DNA: TGCGCCAGCAGCCAAGTCGGAGGGGGCCCTAGCAATCAGCCCCAGTATTTT; size: -; V: TRBV4-1; J: TRBJ2-3; D: -
CDR3: CASSGGRGTDTQYF; DNA: TGTGCCAGCAGCGGGGGCCGAGGGACAGATACGCAGTATTTT; size: -; V: TRBV9; J: TRBJ2-3; D: -
CDR3: CASSLGLGSRGRGETQYF; DNA: TGTGCCAGCAGCTTAGGCCTCGGTTCCAGGGGTCGAGGGGAGACCCAGTACTTC; size: once; V: TRBV13; J: TRBJ2-5; D: -
CDR3: CATSRDSGWGREQYF; DNA: TGTGCCACCAGCAGAGATTCAGGGTGGGGTCGCGAGCAGTACTTC; size: -; V: TRBV15; J: TRBJ2-7; D: -
CDR3: CASSATRGFGYTF; DNA: TGTGCCAGCAGCGCAACGCGAGGCTTTGGCTACACCTTC; size: -; V: TRBV14; J: TRBJ1-2; D: -
CDR3: CASSPGTSGSYNEQFF; DNA: TGTGCCAGCAGCCCTGGGACTAGCGGGAGTTACAATGAGCAGTTCTTC; size: -; V: TRBV5-4; J: TRBJ2-1; D: TRBD2
CDR3: CASSWGQGGYTF; DNA: TGTGCCAGCAGTTGGGGACAGGGTGGCTACACCTTC; size: -; V: TRBV5-6; J: TRBJ1-2; D: TRBD1
CDR3: CASSTSGTAYNQPQHF; DNA: TGTGCCAGTAGCACCTCCGGGACAGCTTACAATCAGCCCCAGCATTTT; size: -; V: TRBV19; J: TRBJ1-5; D: TRBD1
CDR3: CASSRPDRGHEQYF; DNA: TGTGCCAGCAGCCGACCAGACAGGGGCCACGAGCAGTACTTC; size: -; V: TRBV6-5; J: TRBJ2-7; D: TRBD1
CDR3: CASSEFRVSGNTIYF; DNA: TGTGCCAGCAGTGAATTTAGGGTTTCTGGAAACACCATATATTTT; size: -; V: TRBV2; J: TRBJ1-3; D: -
CDR3: CASSVAGTSGSGEQYF; DNA: TGTGCCAGCAGCGTAGCTGGTACTAGCGGGAGTGGCGAGCAGTACTTC; size: -; V: TRBV9; J: TRBJ2-7; D: TRBD2
CDR3: CASSLMSEQYF; DNA: TGTGCCAGCAGCTTAATGAGCGAGCAGTACTTC; size: once; V: TRBV5-6; J: TRBJ2-7; D: -
CDR3: CASSLAGTDTQYF; DNA: TGCGCCAGCAGCTTGGCGGGCACAGATACGCAGTATTTT; size: -; V: TRBV5-1; J: TRBJ2-3; D: -
CDR3: CASSGRQELYSNQPQHF; DNA: TGTGCCAGCAGTGGAAGACAGGAACTGTATAGCAATCAGCCCCAGCATTTT; size: -; V: TRBV6-1; J: TRBJ1-5; D: -
CDR3: CASSSPGQGFYGYTF; DNA: TGTGCCAGCAGTTCTCCGGGACAGGGGTTTTATGGCTACACCTTC; size: -; V: TRBV2; J: TRBJ1-2; D: TRBD1
CDR3: CASSQANYGYTF; DNA: TGTGCCAGCAGCCAGGCTAACTATGGCTACACCTTC; size: -; V: TRBV6-5; J: TRBJ1-2; D: -
CDR3: CASSQAGLNSPLHF; DNA: TGCGCCAGCAGCCAAGCAGGGTTGAATTCACCCCTCCACTTT; size: -; V: TRBV4-1; J: TRBJ1-6; D: -
CDR3: CASSRGGTSGITDTQYF; DNA: TGTGCCAGCAGTAGAGGGGGGACTAGCGGAATCACAGATACGCAGTATTTT; size: -; V: TRBV28; J: TRBJ2-3; D: TRBD2
CDR3: CASSPPNQGNYGYTF; DNA: TGTGCCAGCTCACCACCGAATCAGGGAAACTATGGCTACACCTTC; size: -; V: TRBV18; J: TRBJ1-2; D: -
CDR3: CASGTGLAYEQYF; DNA: TGTGCCAGCGGGACAGGGCTGGCCTACGAGCAGTACTTC; size: once; V: TRBV6-1; J: TRBJ2-7; D: TRBD1
CDR3: CASSFRANYGYTF; DNA: TGTGCCAGCAGTTTCAGGGCAAACTATGGCTACACCTTC; size: -; V: TRBV6-5; J: TRBJ1-2; D: -
CDR3: CASRQGGPVYEQYF; DNA: TGTGCCAGCAGACAGGGAGGGCCGGTCTACGAGCAGTACTTC; size: -; V: TRBV6-5; J: TRBJ2-7; D: -
CDR3: CSVELGGETQYF; DNA: TGCAGCGTTGAATTGGGGGGAGAGACCCAGTACTTC; size: -; V: TRBV29-1; J: TRBJ2-5; D: -
CDR3: CASSQAASGNTIYF; DNA: TGTGCCAGCAGCCAAGCGGCATCTGGAAACACCATATATTTT; size: few; V: TRBV16; J: TRBJ1-3; D: -
CDR3: CASSAKRGVPYEQYF; DNA: TGTGCCAGCAGCGCCAAACGGGGGGTCCCCTACGAGCAGTACTTC; size: -; V: TRBV2; J: TRBJ2-7; D: TRBD2
CDR3: CASSLFNEQFF; DNA: TGTGCCAGCAGCTTATTTAATGAGCAGTTCTTC; size: -; V: TRBV7-2; J: TRBJ2-1; D: -
CDR3: CASSLAWGELDEQYF; DNA: TGCGCCAGCAGCTTGGCCTGGGGGGAGCTTGACGAGCAGTACTTC; size: -; V: TRBV5-1; J: TRBJ2-7; D: -
CDR3: CATSRVVQPGKTQYF; DNA: TGTGCCACCAGCAGAGTCGTCCAGCCCGGAAAGACCCAGTACTTC; size: -; V: TRBV15; J: TRBJ2-5; D: -
CDR3: CAISDLVSSYEQYF; DNA: TGTGCCATCAGTGATTTGGTTAGCTCCTACGAGCAGTACTTC; size: -; V: TRBV10-3; J: TRBJ2-7; D: -
CDR3: CASSKKGRKKPQHF; DNA: TGTGCCAGCAGCAAAAAAGGGAGAAAAAAGCCCCAGCATTTT; size: once; V: TRBV21-1; J: TRBJ1-5; D: -
CDR3: CASGPPSSRAFF; DNA: TGTGCTAGTGGTCCTCCGAGCTCGCGGGCTTTCTTT; size: -; V: TRBV12-5; J: TRBJ1-1; D: -